One sample yielded the 16 T cell receptor beta chains listed below, sequenced in a study of CXCR3-negative and CXCR3-positive naive CD8 T cells. Via 5' RACE with UMI labels, TRB cDNA libraries were prepared. TCRdb processed the 5' RACE reads again and assigns one entry to each CDR3 protein, with no DNA. This table lists 100,000 to 150,000 distinct CDR3 sequences. Specimen: naive CXCR3- CD8+ T cells from blood. Stated subset: CD45RO-CCR7+CD27+CD95- naive CD8+ T cells lacking CXCR3 (TNR3-). The receptors were sampled from a human donor in good health. Some clones in this sample may be carry-over from other donors' samples.

CDR3 region: CASSYYVYNEQFF. The rearrangement uses TRBV6-1 and TRBJ2-1. The V gene's germline CDR1 is MNHNS and CDR2 SASEGT. This CDR3 contains 13 residues.

This sequence joins TRBV15 and TRBJ2-7; TCRdb's D call, TRBD1, is unchecked because there is no DNA. Looked up from germline, CDR1 is LNHNV and CDR2 is YYDKDF (reference sequence). The CDR3 totals 16 residues. The CDR3 is CATSTILQGSGYEQYF.

The gene calls are TRBV5-1 and TRBJ1-4; TCRdb proposes TRBD1, but this gene call is untestable without DNA. CDR1 is SGHRS and CDR2 is YFSETQ in the germline V gene. CDR3 length equals 14 residues. The CDR3 protein is CASSTGDPNEKLFF.

The rearrangement joins TRBV11-3 to TRBJ2-7; TCRdb indicates TRBD1, and absent DNA this call remains unverified. The CDR3 runs to 13 residues. Germline-derived CDR1 and CDR2 are SGHNT and YENEEA. The CDR3 sequence: CASSIRRDYEQYF. Full variable domain (remainder filled in from reference TRBV11-3 and TRBJ2-7): EAGVVQSPRYKIIEKKQPVAFWCNPISGHNTLYWYLQNLGQGPELLIRYENEEAVDDSQLPKDRFSAERLKGVDSTLKIQPAELGDSAVYLCASSIRRDYEQYFGPGTRLTVT.

The rearrangement uses TRBV29-1 and TRBJ1-5; TCRdb's D call of TRBD1 is untestable without DNA. Germline loops: CDR1 SQVTM, CDR2 ANQGSEA. This CDR3 spans 15 amino acids. This chain's CDR3 is CSVAVTGMGNQPQHF. Combining the CDR3 with reference TRBV29-1 and TRBJ1-5 gives the whole variable domain SAVISQKPSRDICQRGTSLTIQCQVDSQVTMMFWYRQQPGQSLTLIATANQGSEATYESGFVIDKFPISRPNLTFSTLTVSNMSPEDSSIYLCSVAVTGMGNQPQHFGDGTRLSIL.

This chain joins TRBV7-8 and TRBJ2-7. Germline CDR1 is SGHVS and CDR2 is FQNEAQ. This CDR3 contains 15 residues. CDR3 loop: CASSLGSGRADEQYF.

The V call is TRBV28, the J call TRBJ2-2; there is no DNA to check the TCRdb D call of TRBD1. Germline CDR1 is MDHEN and CDR2 is SYDVKM. The CDR3 runs to 17 residues. CDR3 region: CASSYPSAGVDTGELFF. The whole variable domain, remainder taken from reference TRBV28 and TRBJ2-2, is DVKVTQSSRYLVKRTGEKVFLECVQDMDHENMFWYRQDPGLGLRLIYFSYDVKMKEKGDIPEGYSVSREKKERFSLILESASTNQTSMYLCASSYPSAGVDTGELFFGEGSRLTVL.

The rearrangement uses TRBV6-1 and TRBJ1-2; the TCRdb call, TRBD1, lacks DNA for checking. There are 12 residues in the CDR3. Germline V gene lookup returns CDR1 MNHNS and CDR2 SASEGT. CDR3 sequence reads: CASTTGLYGYTF.

The chain carries TRBV5-1 and TRBJ2-2; TCRdb returns TRBD2, unconfirmable since there is no DNA. CDR1 SGHRS and CDR2 YFSETQ come from the germline V gene. This CDR3 comprises 17 residues. The chain's CDR3 is CASSLEARGGNTGELFF. Full variable domain (remainder filled in from reference TRBV5-1 and TRBJ2-2): KAGVTQTPRYLIKTRGQQVTLSCSPISGHRSVSWYQQTPGQGLQFLFEYFSETQRNKGNFPGRFSGRQFSNSRSEMNVSTLELGDSALYLCASSLEARGGNTGELFFGEGSRLTVL.

The rearrangement uses TRBV12-3 or TRBV12-4 and TRBJ2-1. This CDR3 is built from 13 residues. The chain's CDR3 is CASSFSPYNEQFF.

This chain joins TRBV13 and TRBJ2-1; TCRdb designates TRBD2, a call that cannot be tested without DNA. CDR1 and CDR2 (germline): PRHDT, FYEKMQ (reference sequence). The CDR3 loop spans 15 amino acids. The CDR3 reads CASSSQRENRNEQFF.

The V and J genes are TRBV7-8 and TRBJ2-7; TCRdb's D call, TRBD1, is unchecked because there is no DNA. Germline lookup yields CDR1 SGHVS and CDR2 FQNEAQ. This CDR3 has 15 amino acids. CDR3 residues: CASSFRDRVAYEQYF.

The V call is TRBV7-9, the J call TRBJ1-6. The length of the CDR3 is 12 residues. Germline values: CDR1 SEHNR, CDR2 FQNEAQ (reference sequence). The CDR3: CASSLPNSPLHF.

The chain joins TRBV11-2 to TRBJ2-5. CDR1 SGHAT and CDR2 FQNNGV come from the germline V gene. This CDR3 has 15 residues. The CDR3 sequence is CASSQEELVQETQYF.

J is TRBJ2-1 and V is TRBV24-1; the TCRdb D gene call, TRBD1, has no DNA to confirm it. CDR3 length equals 15 residues. CDR1 and CDR2 (germline): KGHDR, SFDVKD. The CDR3 here is CATADGEPPTNEQFF.

The genes are TRBV27 and TRBJ2-2; TCRdb proposes TRBD2, but this gene call is untestable without DNA. Germline V CDR1 and CDR2: MNHEY, SMNVEV (reference sequence). CDR3 size: 14 residues. The CDR3 sequence: CASSLGVVGGELFF.